Given below is one T cell receptor (beta chain) in context. The sample originates from a study of T cell responses to AZD1222 COVID-19 vaccine. Germline V lookup: CDR1 ENHRY, CDR2 SYGVKD. The CDR3 consists of 16 residues. V was pared by 3 bases and J by 6 bases, with 19 bases between. Clones were sequenced by immunoSEQ multiplex PCR, and TCRdb holds only the in-frame ones, with some missing. This table holds approximately 6,000 clones, 87% found once. The V call is TRBV10-3, the J call TRBJ2-3, with D possibly matching TRBD2 (6 bases). Here the sequenced sample was peripheral blood, taken 28 days after the second AZD1222 dose. This TCR was sampled from an adult who received the AZD1222 COVID-19 vaccine. CDR3: CAISETRGTPPDTQYF. CDR3 coding DNA: TGTGCCATCAGTGAAACCCGCGGGACGCCCCCCGATACGCAGTATTTT.